This T cell receptor beta chain was documented in a study of CD8+CD57+ T cells in acquired aplastic anemia. Overall study: The DNA of sorted CD4+ and CD8+ cells averaged approximately 3.3 ug.

Both TCR beta VDJ combination and CDR3 sequence profiling were carried out. Genomic DNA was the template for this profiling. TCRdb ran MiXCR on the reads and lists one entry per CDR3 protein. The sample shows under 250,000 distinct CDR3 sequences, roughly 33% of them seen only once. A single count supports this clonotype. The CDR3 spans 13 residues. The ends were cut back, 4 bases at V and 2 bases at J, with 7 bases in the middle. Germline values: CDR1 LGHNA, CDR2 YNFKEQ. The rearrangement uses TRBV4-2 and TRBJ2-3; D remains unclear. The receptor's source is a human donor in good health, serving as a control. Sequenced material: sorted CD4+, CD8+, or CD8+CD57+ T cells (not recorded which) from PBMCs. The CDR3 loop reads CASSRLITDTQYF. DNA of the CDR3: TGTGCCAGCAGCCGTTTAATCACAGATACGCAGTATTTT.